A single sample gave rise to the 17 T cell receptor beta chains below, sequenced in a study of shared clonotypes between healthy human individuals. TCRdb's table, derived via immunoSEQ multiplex PCR, lists solely in-frame clones and lacks some. The sample contains 2,500,000 or so clones, under 95% of which appear only once. The sequencing sample was made of naive CD4+ T cells from PBMCs. Subset here: CD45RA+ positively selected. These receptors were collected from a man younger than 30 in good health. Some clones in this sample may be carry-over from other donors' samples.

In its sample, this clone was seen once. This chain uses TRBV19 with TRBJ2-7, with 7 bases matching TRBD2. The V gene end was trimmed by 6 bases and the J gene end by 3 bases; junction bases not matched to a gene: 20. The germline CDR1 and CDR2 sequences are LNHDA and SQIVND (reference sequence). The CDR3 totals 18 residues. Written as DNA, the CDR3 is TGTGCCAGTAGCAAAACCTCCGGGGGACTACCTCTAGGCTACGAGCAGTACTTC. This translates into CASSKTSGGLPLGYEQYF.

The chain has TRBV5-6 and TRBJ2-4; 12 bases are a match to TRBD1. Germline assignment: CDR1 SGHDT and CDR2 YYEEEE. V lost 4 bases, J lost 3 bases, and 8 bases stayed unmatched. This CDR3 region has 17 residues. The CDR3 reads CASSLGDRGRVKNIQYF. CDR3 coding DNA: TGTGCCAGCAGCCTAGGGGACAGGGGGCGAGTCAAAAACATTCAGTACTTC.

The chain combines TRBV28 with TRBJ1-1, with D possibly being TRBD1 (5 bases). The CDR3 totals 15 residues. V lost 6 bases, J lost 1 base, and 15 bases lay in between. CDR1 is MDHEN and CDR2 is SYDVKM in the germline V gene. The CDR3 sequence: CASRGPGLQNTEAFF. CDR3 sequence (DNA): TGTGCCAGCAGGGGGCCGGGACTTCAGAACACTGAAGCTTTCTTT. Supplemented by reference TRBV28 and TRBJ1-1, the full variable domain reads DVKVTQSSRYLVKRTGEKVFLECVQDMDHENMFWYRQDPGLGLRLIYFSYDVKMKEKGDIPEGYSVSREKKERFSLILESASTNQTSMYLCASRGPGLQNTEAFFGQGTRLTVV.

The rearrangement joins TRBV9 to TRBJ2-5, with D uncertain. Germline CDR1 and CDR2: SGDLS and YYNGEE. Trimming removed 0 bases from V and 4 bases from J, with 10 bases in between. The CDR3 is 14 amino acids. Written as DNA, the CDR3 is TGTGCCAGCAGCGTAGCCCCGCTAGGAGAGACCCAGTACTTC. Translation: CASSVAPLGETQYF.

Remarks on this clone: Different DNA sequences within this sample yield the same CDR3. The chain has TRBV27 and TRBJ2-6; no clear D gene. The CDR3 has 13 residues. From germline, CDR1 is MNHEY and CDR2 SMNVEV (reference sequence). The V and J ends lost 3 bases and 4 bases respectively, with 4 bases between them. CDR3 amino acids: CASSFPGANVLTF. Written as DNA, the CDR3 is TGTGCCAGCAGTTTCCCCGGGGCCAACGTCCTGACTTTC. The full variable domain, with the rest looked up from reference TRBV27 and TRBJ2-6, is EAQVTQNPRYLITVTGKKLTVTCSQNMNHEYMSWYRQDPGLGLRQIYYSMNVEVTDKGDVPEGYKVSRKEKRNFPLILESPSPNQTSLYFCASSFPGANVLTFGAGSRLTVL.

This clone was recorded a few times. The rearrangement uses TRBV6-6 and TRBJ2-7; no clear D. The CDR3 is 13 amino acids. CDR1 is MNHNY, CDR2 SVGAGI, per germline (reference sequence). Trimming cost V 9 bases and J 7 bases, with 19 bases left between them. The CDR3: CARGHSTPEEQYF. Written as DNA, the CDR3 is TGTGCCAGGGGCCACTCCACACCCGAAGAGCAGTACTTC.

V usage is TRBV6-5 and J usage is TRBJ1-3, with unresolved D. CDR3 length: 12 amino acids. Germline V gene data show CDR1 as MNHEY and CDR2 as SVGAGI. The V end was cut by 6 bases, the J end by 2 bases, with 5 bases between. CDR3 DNA sequence: TGTGCCAGCAGCGGGACTGGAAACACCATATATTTT. Translation: CASSGTGNTIYF.

The rearrangement joins TRBV28 to TRBJ1-3; a weak D match, TRBD1 (6 bases). V shed 3 bases and J shed 2 bases, with 14 bases lying between them. The CDR3 sequence is 16 residues long. The germline V gene encodes CDR1 MDHEN and CDR2 SYDVKM. CDR3 nucleotides: TGTGCCAGCAGTTTCGGGGGGGCCAGACCTGGAAACACCATATATTTT. Translated, it gives CASSFGGARPGNTIYF.

The table lists this clone with a few counts. This chain links TRBV29-1 with TRBJ1-1, with D possibly matching TRBD1 (6 bases). CDR3 size: 13 residues. Germline V gene lookup returns CDR1 SQVTM and CDR2 ANQGSEA. Trimming took 3 bases from V and 1 from J, leaving 9 bases between them. DNA for the CDR3: TGCAGCGTTGATCAGGGGCGGAACACTGAAGCTTTCTTT. Amino acids: CSVDQGRNTEAFF.

Of note for this clone: This sample includes further DNA sequences coding for the same CDR3. The V and J genes are TRBV18 and TRBJ2-7; TRBD2 aligns across 7 bases. CDR1 KGHSH and CDR2 LQKENI come from the germline V gene. With V trimmed by 2 bases and J by 3 bases, 4 bases remained unmatched. The CDR3 sequence is 14 residues long. The CDR3 loop reads CASSPGGRGYEQYF. CDR3 coding DNA: TGTGCCAGCTCACCAGGCGGGAGAGGCTACGAGCAGTACTTC.

The chain uses TRBV5-1 and TRBJ1-4, with unresolved D. The CDR3 loop spans 16 amino acids. Germline loops: CDR1 SGHRS, CDR2 YFSETQ. V was pared by 4 bases and J by 2 bases, with 15 bases between. Written as DNA, the CDR3 is TGCGCCAGCAGCCCCATCAGTCGCTCCACTAATGAAAAACTGTTTTTT. Protein: CASSPISRSTNEKLFF.

The chain links TRBV5-1 to TRBJ1-1; TRBD1 aligns across 12 bases. The CDR3 spans 18 residues. With 0 bases clipped from V and 3 bases from J, the junction kept 9 bases outside the gene matches. Germline V gene sequence: CDR1 SGHRS, CDR2 YFSETQ. The CDR3 region has the DNA TGCGCCAGCAGCTTGGTTTTCCGGGACAGGGGGCTTTACACTGAAGCTTTCTTT. This translates into CASSLVFRDRGLYTEAFF.

The gene calls are TRBV5-1 and TRBJ2-7; tentatively, D is TRBD2 (5 bases). V lost 0 bases and J 3 bases, leaving 13 bases between the germline ends. The CDR3 loop spans 15 amino acids. Germline V CDR1 and CDR2: SGHRS, YFSETQ. The CDR3 loop reads CASSLGDYNLYEQYF. In nucleotides, the CDR3 is TGCGCCAGCAGCTTGGGAGACTACAACCTCTACGAGCAGTACTTC.

This clone showed up just a few times. This CDR3 is also generated by other DNA sequences in the sample. This CDR3 reads CASSIGLASTDTQYF. CDR3 DNA sequence: TGTGCCAGTAGTATAGGACTAGCGAGCACAGATACGCAGTATTTT. The J gene is TRBJ2-3, the V gene TRBV19; 8 bases align to TRBD2. The CDR3 is 15 residues long. Germline assignment: CDR1 LNHDA and CDR2 SQIVND (reference sequence). Trimming took 1 base from V and 0 from J; bases not matched to a gene: 0.

This chain connects TRBV11-2 to TRBJ1-1; TRBD1 matches at 8 bases. The CDR3 length is 15 residues. V dropped 5 bases and J dropped 6; count of bases not matched to a gene: 11. Germline CDR1 SGHAT, CDR2 FQNNGV. The CDR3 bases are TGTGCCAGCAGCGCAGGGGGCGTTTTGTCGGCTGAAGCTTTCTTT. As protein: CASSAGGVLSAEAFF.

V and J are TRBV18 and TRBJ2-3; TRBD2 matches 8 bases. The CDR3 runs 17 residues. Germline trimming cut 6 bases from V and 3 bases from J; bases unmatched to any gene: 14. Germline loops: CDR1 KGHSH, CDR2 LQKENI. CDR3 nucleotides: TGTGCCAGCTCCCCCAATTCGATAGCGGGAAGGACAGATACGCAGTATTTT. Translating it yields CASSPNSIAGRTDTQYF.

The V and J genes are TRBV15 and TRBJ2-5, with D perhaps TRBD1 (6 bases). The germline V gene encodes CDR1 LNHNV and CDR2 YYDKDF (reference sequence). Trimming took 7 bases from V and 5 from J, leaving 23 bases between them. The CDR3 loop spans 16 amino acids. CDR3 nucleotide sequence: TGTGCCACCACCGGACAGAGACAGGCCCCAGGGGAGACCCAGTACTTC. Translating gives CATTGQRQAPGETQYF.